The clone carrying this T cell receptor (beta chain) was seen only a few times. Its antigen is not identified. This sample was taken from a study of T-cell memory formation after mild COVID-19. The CDR3 covers 13 residues. Germline CDR1 SQVTM, CDR2 ANQGSEA. Between the trimmed V and J ends, which lost 4 bases and 1 base, there was a span of 10 bases. Study-wide points: SARS-CoV-2 specificity of second-wave clones peaking day 37 was unconfirmed.

TCRdb re-called the 5' RACE reads through MiXCR, storing one row per CDR3 protein. The table has 450,000 to 700,000 distinct CDR3 sequences, around 17% seen once. The sequence was obtained from an adult woman who had mild COVID-19 (a few samples of this study predate the infection). Cell type and time point are not known. The rearrangement joins TRBV29-1 to TRBJ2-5; weak D call: TRBD1 (6 bases). The sample comprised PBMCs or a T cell subset sorted from them (not recorded which). This CDR3 reads CSVGTESQETQYF. The CDR3 DNA follows: TGCAGCGTTGGGACAGAAAGCCAAGAGACCCAGTACTTC.